The present TCR beta chain was sequenced within a study of cytomegalovirus exposure and HLA in healthy donors. Study-wide results and caveats: Accurate prediction of HLA-A and HLA-B alleles (for most subjects) was reportedly achieved from TCR beta sequences.

To note about this clone: The antigen remains unidentified.

The CDR3 runs to 16 residues. The V and J ends lost 7 bases and 6 bases, in that order; junction bases with no gene match: 17. Looked up from germline, CDR1 is SQVTM and CDR2 is ANQGSEA. Amplification used 60 Vbeta primers and 13 Jbeta primers. Profiled with immunoSEQ multiplex PCR; TCRdb holds only in-frame clones, not every one. The table records about 120,000 clones, around 77% of them present only once. The sample consisted of PBMCs. This clonotype originated in a human donor in good health. V is TRBV29-1 and J is TRBJ1-4; 7 bases align to TRBD1. The CDR3 bases are TGCAGCGACCCCCCCCCACACAGGGGTGGCTATGAAAAACTGTTTTTT. Translation gives CSDPPPHRGGYEKLFF.